These 9 T cell receptor beta chains share one sample of origin, sequenced in a study of CD8 T cells in Susac syndrome. With random hexamers, reverse transcription was performed on about 0.5 to 1 ug of RNA. From the immunoSEQ multiplex PCR reads, TCRdb called clonotypes with MiXCR, one entry per CDR3 protein. The table lists around 280,000 distinct CDR3 sequences, approximately 84% of them singletons. Sequenced: CD8+ T cells from PBMCs. Receptors originate from a human donor with multiple sclerosis.

This rearrangement joins TRBV7-9 to TRBJ2-5; D is ambiguous. V lost 4 bases to trimming and J lost 4 bases, with 16 bases between them. The CDR3 is 15 residues long. In germline, CDR1 is SEHNR, CDR2 FQNEAQ (reference sequence). This chain's CDR3 is CASSSDVGLGETQYF. In DNA, the CDR3 is TGTGCCAGCAGCTCGGACGTAGGGCTAGGAGAGACCCAGTACTTC.

The J gene is TRBJ2-3, the V gene TRBV30; unclear D gene. The CDR3 extends over 13 amino acids. Germline V gene sequence: CDR1 GTSNPN, CDR2 SVGIG (reference sequence). V lost 5 bases, J lost 4 bases, and 13 bases lay in between. CDR3: CAWGRQAPDTQYF. CDR3 bases: TGTGCCTGGGGGCGGCAGGCGCCAGATACGCAGTATTTT.

The rearrangement links TRBV7-9 to TRBJ1-1; D gene unclear. Per germline, CDR1 SEHNR and CDR2 FQNEAQ (reference sequence). V dropped 1 base and J dropped 5 bases, with 8 bases sitting between them. This CDR3 contains 13 residues. CDR3 DNA: TGTGCCAGCAGCTTAGTTGGAGAGACTGAAGCTTTCTTT. Protein: CASSLVGETEAFF.

This chain uses TRBV30 with TRBJ2-7; perhaps TRBD1 as D (5 bases). CDR3 length equals 14 residues. Germline V gene lookup returns CDR1 GTSNPN and CDR2 SVGIG (reference sequence). Trimming pared 0 bases from V and 4 bases from J, leaving 13 bases between. The CDR3 sequence: CAWSVTGRRYEQYF. CDR3 sequence (DNA): TGTGCCTGGAGTGTAACAGGAAGGCGGTACGAGCAGTACTTC.

The chain uses TRBV7-6 and TRBJ2-7; D gene uncertain. The CDR3 totals 14 residues. Germline V gene lookup returns CDR1 SGHVS and CDR2 FNYEAQ. Trimming pared 5 bases from V and 3 bases from J, leaving 14 bases between. CDR3 in DNA: TGTGCCAGCAGCCACCCCGGCAAGAACTACGAGCAGTACTTC. This sequence encodes CASSHPGKNYEQYF. The whole variable domain, filled in from reference TRBV7-6 and TRBJ2-7, reads GAGVSQSPRYKVTKRGQDVALRCDPISGHVSLYWYRQALGQGPEFLTYFNYEAQQDKSGLPNDRFSAERPEGSISTLTIQRTEQRDSAMYRCASSHPGKNYEQYFGPGTRLTVT.

This clonotype came up a few times. The J gene is TRBJ1-2, the V gene TRBV29-1, with D tentatively TRBD1 (6 bases). The CDR3 spans 11 residues. Germline V lookup: CDR1 SQVTM, CDR2 ANQGSEA. With 5 bases removed from V and 2 bases from J, the gap between germline ends came to 6 bases. In DNA form, the CDR3 reads TGCAGCGTTACAGGGAACTATGGCTACACCTTC. Translation gives CSVTGNYGYTF.

The chain is built from TRBV5-6 and TRBJ2-5; D gene unclear. Germline CDR1 and CDR2: SGHDT and YYEEEE. The CDR3 runs to 15 residues. V lost 0 bases and J 3 bases, leaving 12 bases between the germline ends. The CDR3 protein is CASSLEINKKETQYF. The CDR3 DNA sequence: TGTGCCAGCAGCTTGGAAATAAATAAGAAAGAGACCCAGTACTTC.

This clonotype was seen once. V and J are TRBV12-3 or TRBV12-4 and TRBJ2-7, with D perhaps TRBD1 (5 bases). The CDR3 consists of 19 residues. Trimming took 6 bases from V and 3 from J, leaving 30 bases between them. Here the CDR3 DNA reads TGTGCCAGCAGCCCCGGAAAAGTTATTAGGGGTTACCCCTACTACGAGCAGTACTTC. Its translation: CASSPGKVIRGYPYYEQYF.

V usage is TRBV20-1 and J usage is TRBJ2-1, with D tentatively TRBD2 (6 bases). V was clipped by 6 bases and J by 8 bases, with 8 bases between them. Germline CDR1 is DFQATT and CDR2 is SNEGSKA (reference sequence). The CDR3 extends over 10 amino acids. This chain's CDR3 is CSASGDEQFF. Written as DNA, the CDR3 is TGCAGTGCGTCGGGGGATGAGCAGTTCTTC.